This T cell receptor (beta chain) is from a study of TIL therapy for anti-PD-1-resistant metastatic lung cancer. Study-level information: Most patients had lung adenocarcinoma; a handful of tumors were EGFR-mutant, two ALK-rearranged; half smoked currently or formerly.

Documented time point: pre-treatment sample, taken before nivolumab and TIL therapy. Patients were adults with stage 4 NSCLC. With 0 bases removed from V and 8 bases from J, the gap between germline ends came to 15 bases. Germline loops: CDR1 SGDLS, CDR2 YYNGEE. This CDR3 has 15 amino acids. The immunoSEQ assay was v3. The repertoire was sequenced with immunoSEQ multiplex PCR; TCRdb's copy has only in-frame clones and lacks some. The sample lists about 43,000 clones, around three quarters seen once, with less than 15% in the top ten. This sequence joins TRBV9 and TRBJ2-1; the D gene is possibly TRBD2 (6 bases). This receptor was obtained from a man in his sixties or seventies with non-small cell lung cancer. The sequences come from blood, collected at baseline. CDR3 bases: TGTGCCAGCAGCGTAGGGACCGGGAGTGGCTATGAGCAGTTCTTC. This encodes CASSVGTGSGYEQFF.